These 2 T cell receptor beta chains came from one sample sequenced in a study of blood T cells in healthy people across ages. A second PCR of roughly 7 to 11 cycles used a sample-barcoded 5' primer and a J-beta primer mix. One entry per CDR3 protein, called by TCRdb with MiXCR from the 5' RACE reads. Counted here are roughly 800,000 distinct CDR3 sequences, roughly 25% occurring once; the ten biggest clones make up around 3.6%. This sample also appeared in a second study, on T cells of mothers and their children.

The sample was blood. The receptors here all came from a boy between 10 and 17 years old in good health.

This clonotype appeared a few times. The chain combines TRBV28 with TRBJ1-1, with D uncertain. CDR1 MDHEN and CDR2 SYDVKM come from the germline V gene. The CDR3 length is 13 residues. Trimming shortened V by 4 bases and J by 7 bases, and 13 bases separated the two germline ends. CDR3 sequence: CASSYPDKFEAFF. In DNA form, the CDR3 reads TGTGCCAGCAGTTATCCTGACAAGTTTGAAGCTTTCTTT.

CDR3 nucleotides: TGCAGTGCTAGGAAGACAGGACCGGGAAACATTCAGTACTTC. It encodes CSARKTGPGNIQYF. The chain employs TRBV20-1 and TRBJ2-4; perhaps TRBD1 as D (6 bases). Germline V gene sequence: CDR1 DFQATT, CDR2 SNEGSKA (reference sequence). V was pared by 3 bases and J by 6 bases, with 15 bases between. This CDR3 is built from 14 residues.